This TCR beta chain was identified in a study of regulatory T cells in long-lasting Graves disease. Turning to the study itself: Freshly diagnosed Graves' patients had used antithyroid drugs for under 3 months.

This CDR3 comprises 14 residues. V gave up 6 bases and J gave up 5 bases, with 14 bases separating them. The V gene's germline CDR1 is MDHEN and CDR2 SYDVKM. Investigators prepared the TCR beta libraries by applying iRepertoire HTBI primers and Arm-PCR of CDR3 regions. TCRdb ran MiXCR on the multiplex PCR reads and lists one entry per CDR3 protein. The sample consists of approximately 300,000 distinct CDR3 sequences, 15% to 20% of them appearing once. This clonotype was seen a few times. Time point here: newly diagnosed GD, antithyroid drugs for less than 3 months. Extracted PBMC RNA gave rise to the TCR library.

The source material was peripheral blood mononuclear cells (PBMCs), sampled at new diagnosis, from a patient treated with antithyroid drugs. V usage is TRBV28 and J usage is TRBJ1-5, with D unclear. The sequence was obtained from a female donor with Graves disease. This CDR3 is CASSLLLEDQPQHF. Here the CDR3 DNA reads TGTGCCAGCAGCCTACTCCTAGAGGATCAGCCCCAGCATTTT.